The entry below describes one T cell receptor (beta chain). The sample is drawn from a study of blood T cell repertoires in COVID-19. Study as a whole: The United States, Italy and Spain provided the acute and convalescent COVID-19 samples.

Per the original methods: Researchers report that nucleated cell counts were estimated from reference gene primer amplification. Assay used: immunoSEQ multiplex PCR; TCRdb lists only in-frame clones, some missing. V, J and clone size are those of that table, while D and trimming were read from the DNA. The sample carries about 280,000 clones, over 75% recorded once. The V end lost 4 bases, the J end lost 7 bases, and 10 bases lay between the germline ends. This CDR3 has 11 residues. From germline, CDR1 is SQVTM and CDR2 ANQGSEA. The sequencing sample was made of peripheral blood. The chain carries TRBV29-1 and TRBJ1-2, with D uncertain. This clonotype originated in a human donor in a cohort sampled during active COVID-19. Here the CDR3 DNA reads TGCAGCGTTGGGACTTCGGCTGGCTACACCTTC. Translation gives CSVGTSAGYTF.